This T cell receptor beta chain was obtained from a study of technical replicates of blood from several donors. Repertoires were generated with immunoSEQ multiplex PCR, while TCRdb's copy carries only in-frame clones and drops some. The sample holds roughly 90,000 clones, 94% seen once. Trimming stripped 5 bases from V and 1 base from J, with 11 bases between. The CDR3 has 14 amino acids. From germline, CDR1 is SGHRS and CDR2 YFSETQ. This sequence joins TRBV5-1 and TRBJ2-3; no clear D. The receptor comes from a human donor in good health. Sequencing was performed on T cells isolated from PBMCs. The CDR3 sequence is CASRRVPRTDTQYF. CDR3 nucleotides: TGCGCCAGCAGGAGAGTCCCACGCACAGATACGCAGTATTTT.